The entry below describes one T cell receptor (beta chain). This entry is derived from a study of early T cells in non-severe SARS-CoV-2 infection. TCRdb recomputed calls from the 5' RACE reads with MiXCR, one row per CDR3 protein. The table records under 90,000 distinct CDR3 sequences, about 15% of them present only once. V was shortened by 7 bases and J by 2 bases, with 16 bases between the two germline ends. The CDR3 is made up of 15 amino acids. Germline V gives CDR1 SNHLY, CDR2 FYNNEI. The rearrangement uses TRBV2 and TRBJ2-3; D may be TRBD1 (5 bases). The sequence came from an adult who was a healthcare worker with PCR-confirmed SARS-CoV-2 infection or an uninfected control (not recorded which). Sequencing input: whole blood. The CDR3 DNA reads TGTGCCAGCAAGCTCAGGGAAGCCTTCACAGATACGCAGTATTTT. This gives the protein CASKLREAFTDTQYF.